A selection of T cell receptor beta chains follows, all from one sample in a study of T cell changes during pregnancy in multiple sclerosis. Sequencing used immunoSEQ multiplex PCR; TCRdb keeps in-frame clones, though not all of them. The sample contains roughly 40,000 clones, roughly 90% of which appear only once. Material: CD8+ T cells from peripheral blood mononuclear cells, obtained in the first trimester of pregnancy. These TCRs come from a female donor with multiple sclerosis, enrolled in a pregnancy study. Both conserved end residues are part of each CDR3. D genes are given only for firm matches. Clone size is stated in some rows and not others, as once, few, many or a class when expanded.

J gene: TRBJ1-2
clone size: .
V gene: TRBV7-2
D gene: TRBD1
CDR3 DNA: TGTGCCAGCAGCCCAGGGACAGCGCCGGATGGCTACACCTTC
CDR3 protein: CASSPGTAPDGYTF

J gene: TRBJ1-1
clone size: .
V gene: TRBV19
D gene: .
CDR3 DNA: TGTGCCACTGAGGCCGGCGTGAACACTGAAGCTTTCTTT
CDR3 protein: CATEAGVNTEAFF

J gene: TRBJ1-2
clone size: few
V gene: TRBV18
D gene: .
CDR3 DNA: TGTGCCAGCTCACCACAGCGCTTTGCTAACTATGGCTACACCTTC
CDR3 protein: CASSPQRFANYGYTF

J gene: TRBJ2-1
clone size: .
V gene: TRBV5-4
D gene: TRBD2
CDR3 DNA: TGTGCCAGCAGCGCCGGGACTAGCGGGGGGAACCACAATGAGCAGTTCTTC
CDR3 protein: CASSAGTSGGNHNEQFF

J gene: TRBJ1-2
clone size: .
V gene: TRBV30
D gene: TRBD1
CDR3 DNA: TGTGCCTGGAGAGGACAGGGCGGTGGCTACACCTTC
CDR3 protein: CAWRGQGGGYTF

J gene: TRBJ1-6
clone size: once
V gene: TRBV5-6
D gene: .
CDR3 DNA: TGTGCCAGCAGCTTAGGGAGTTCACCCCTCCACTTT
CDR3 protein: CASSLGSSPLHF

J gene: TRBJ2-3
clone size: once
V gene: TRBV6-4
D gene: .
CDR3 DNA: TGTGCCAGCAGTCCGGGGGGCAGCACAGATACGCAGTATTTT
CDR3 protein: CASSPGGSTDTQYF

J gene: TRBJ1-2
clone size: few
V gene: TRBV5-5
D gene: .
CDR3 DNA: TGTGCCAGCAGCTGGACTCTCGGCGGGTTGGGTGGCTACACCTTC
CDR3 protein: CASSWTLGGLGGYTF

J gene: TRBJ2-2
clone size: few
V gene: TRBV9
D gene: .
CDR3 DNA: TGTGCCAGCAGCGTAGCGCGAGCTTATAAGAACACCGGGGAGCTGTTTTTT
CDR3 protein: CASSVARAYKNTGELFF

J gene: TRBJ2-5
clone size: .
V gene: TRBV10-3
D gene: TRBD2
CDR3 DNA: TGTGCCATCGGCGAGCGGGGGGATGGGATCCAGTACTTC
CDR3 protein: CAIGERGDGIQYF

J gene: TRBJ1-3
clone size: .
V gene: TRBV5-1
D gene: .
CDR3 DNA: TGCGCCAGCAGCTCCCCCGGCTCAGGAAACTCTGGAAACACCATATATTTT
CDR3 protein: CASSSPGSGNSGNTIYF

J gene: TRBJ2-7
clone size: once
V gene: TRBV27
D gene: TRBD1
CDR3 DNA: TGTGCCAGCAGTTCGCTACAGGGGTATAGGTACGAGCAGTACTTC
CDR3 protein: CASSSLQGYRYEQYF

J gene: TRBJ1-5
clone size: .
V gene: TRBV4-1
D gene: .
CDR3 DNA: TGCGCCAGCAGCCAAGTCCGGAGAGATTATTATAGCAATCAGCCCCAGCATTTT
CDR3 protein: CASSQVRRDYYSNQPQHF

J gene: TRBJ1-1
clone size: .
V gene: TRBV6-5
D gene: .
CDR3 DNA: TGTGCCAGCAGTTACAGGGAGGGGGTGAACACTGAAGCTTTCTTT
CDR3 protein: CASSYREGVNTEAFF

J gene: TRBJ1-5
clone size: .
V gene: TRBV4-1
D gene: .
CDR3 DNA: TGCGCCAGCAGCCATACAGGTAGCAATCAGCCCCAGCATTTT
CDR3 protein: CASSHTGSNQPQHF

J gene: TRBJ2-3
clone size: .
V gene: TRBV9
D gene: .
CDR3 DNA: TGTGCCAGCAGCTCCTTTGGGGGCGAAGATACGCAGTATTTT
CDR3 protein: CASSSFGGEDTQYF

J gene: TRBJ2-1
clone size: .
V gene: TRBV4-1
D gene: TRBD2
CDR3 DNA: TGCGCCAGCAGCCAAGGATCGGGACTACTAAAGAACAATGAGCAGTTCTTC
CDR3 protein: CASSQGSGLLKNNEQFF

J gene: TRBJ1-4
clone size: .
V gene: TRBV11-2
D gene: .
CDR3 DNA: TGTGCCAGCAGCTTAGGTTACGGTAGTGAAAAACTGTTTTTT
CDR3 protein: CASSLGYGSEKLFF

J gene: TRBJ1-2
clone size: .
V gene: TRBV19
D gene: .
CDR3 DNA: TGTGCCGGGACAACAGCTAACTATGGCTACACCTTC
CDR3 protein: CAGTTANYGYTF

J gene: TRBJ1-1
clone size: .
V gene: TRBV5-1
D gene: .
CDR3 DNA: TGCGCCAGCAGCCAGGACAGTGATGAAGCTTTCTTT
CDR3 protein: CASSQDSDEAFF

J gene: TRBJ2-1
clone size: .
V gene: TRBV11-2
D gene: TRBD1
CDR3 DNA: TGTGCCAGCAGCTTCCAGGGGGGGACAGGGTCCTTTAGGGCGTTCTTC
CDR3 protein: CASSFQGGTGSFRAFF

J gene: TRBJ1-4
clone size: .
V gene: TRBV5-1
D gene: .
CDR3 DNA: TGCGCCAGCAGCCCCATGACAGGCGAGGAGGTTGGTGAAAAACTGTTTTTT
CDR3 protein: CASSPMTGEEVGEKLFF

J gene: TRBJ1-1
clone size: .
V gene: TRBV29-1
D gene: .
CDR3 DNA: TGCAGCGCCGCCTCGGGGGGCACTGAAGCTTTCTTT
CDR3 protein: CSAASGGTEAFF

J gene: TRBJ1-1
clone size: .
V gene: TRBV5-1
D gene: .
CDR3 DNA: TGCGCCAGCAGCTTGGTCGGGGTCGGGGACACTGAAGCTTTCTTT
CDR3 protein: CASSLVGVGDTEAFF

J gene: TRBJ1-6
clone size: .
V gene: TRBV25-1
D gene: .
CDR3 DNA: TGTGCCAGCAGTGAATGGGTCGGCGGTAATTCACCCCTCCACTTT
CDR3 protein: CASSEWVGGNSPLHF

J gene: TRBJ2-5
clone size: .
V gene: TRBV13
D gene: TRBD1
CDR3 DNA: TGTGCCAGCAAGACAGGGGCCCAAGAGACCCAGTACTTC
CDR3 protein: CASKTGAQETQYF

J gene: TRBJ1-5
clone size: .
V gene: TRBV11-2
D gene: .
CDR3 DNA: TGTGCCAGCAGCTTAGGGGCGAATCAGCCCCAGCATTTT
CDR3 protein: CASSLGANQPQHF

J gene: TRBJ2-1
clone size: .
V gene: TRBV9
D gene: TRBD1
CDR3 DNA: TGTGCCAGCAGCGGCGACAGGGGGCGGCAGTTCTTC
CDR3 protein: CASSGDRGRQFF

J gene: TRBJ2-2
clone size: .
V gene: TRBV25-1
D gene: .
CDR3 DNA: TGTGCCAGCAGCTTGGGGCCTTGGACAATCACCGGGGAGCTGTTTTTT
CDR3 protein: CASSLGPWTITGELFF

J gene: TRBJ2-7
clone size: .
V gene: TRBV7-9
D gene: .
CDR3 DNA: TGTGCCATAGAGACGGGGAACCCCCCCTACGAGCAGTACTTC
CDR3 protein: CAIETGNPPYEQYF

J gene: TRBJ1-2
clone size: .
V gene: TRBV25-1
D gene: TRBD1
CDR3 DNA: TGTGCCAGCAGTGAGCTGGGACAGTCTCTCGCTGGGGGCTACACCTTC
CDR3 protein: CASSELGQSLAGGYTF

J gene: TRBJ1-5
clone size: .
V gene: TRBV30
D gene: TRBD1
CDR3 DNA: TGTGCCTGGAGTGTACAGGGGGATCAGCCCCAGCATTTT
CDR3 protein: CAWSVQGDQPQHF

J gene: TRBJ2-7
clone size: .
V gene: TRBV29-1
D gene: .
CDR3 DNA: TGCAGCGTTGGGGCAGGGGAAGGGTACGAGCAGTACTTC
CDR3 protein: CSVGAGEGYEQYF

J gene: TRBJ1-2
clone size: .
V gene: TRBV6-5
D gene: TRBD1
CDR3 DNA: TGTGCCAGCAGTTACAGGGGACAGGGGGCGGGGGATGGCTACACCTTC
CDR3 protein: CASSYRGQGAGDGYTF

J gene: TRBJ2-3
clone size: .
V gene: TRBV13
D gene: .
CDR3 DNA: TGTGCCAGCAGCTCACTCACAGATACGCAGTATTTT
CDR3 protein: CASSSLTDTQYF

J gene: TRBJ1-1
clone size: .
V gene: TRBV11-2
D gene: .
CDR3 DNA: TGTGCCAGCAGCCAGTTCGCAGGATGGAACACTGAAGCTTTCTTT
CDR3 protein: CASSQFAGWNTEAFF

J gene: TRBJ2-3
clone size: once
V gene: TRBV6-6
D gene: .
CDR3 DNA: TGTGCCAGCCGTGGGCCGTACACAGATACGCAGTATTTT
CDR3 protein: CASRGPYTDTQYF

J gene: TRBJ1-4
clone size: .
V gene: TRBV7-9
D gene: .
CDR3 DNA: TGTGCCAGCAGTTCCCGAGACGGGAGTGAAAAACTGTTTTTT
CDR3 protein: CASSSRDGSEKLFF

J gene: TRBJ1-4
clone size: .
V gene: TRBV7-9
D gene: TRBD1
CDR3 DNA: TGTGCCAGCAGCTTAGGGACAGGGTCCGAAAAACTGTTTTTT
CDR3 protein: CASSLGTGSEKLFF

J gene: TRBJ1-5
clone size: .
V gene: TRBV4-1
D gene: .
CDR3 DNA: TGCGCCAGCAGCCAGGGACCCGGGACAACGAATCAGCCCCAGCATTTT
CDR3 protein: CASSQGPGTTNQPQHF

J gene: TRBJ2-3
clone size: .
V gene: TRBV27
D gene: .
CDR3 DNA: TGTGCCAGCAACTCTATCGGGAGACCTGATACGCAGTATTTT
CDR3 protein: CASNSIGRPDTQYF

J gene: TRBJ1-5
clone size: .
V gene: TRBV2
D gene: .
CDR3 DNA: TGTGCCAGCAGTGAATTGGTACACCTTAGCAATCAGCCCCAGCATTTT
CDR3 protein: CASSELVHLSNQPQHF

J gene: TRBJ1-2
clone size: .
V gene: TRBV11-2
D gene: TRBD1
CDR3 DNA: TGTGCCAGCAGCTTAGAACCAGGGGGCCCTAACTATGGCTACACCTTC
CDR3 protein: CASSLEPGGPNYGYTF

J gene: TRBJ2-7
clone size: .
V gene: TRBV29-1
D gene: .
CDR3 DNA: TGCAGCGTTGAAGACAGGAACTACGAGCAGTACTTC
CDR3 protein: CSVEDRNYEQYF

J gene: TRBJ1-3
clone size: .
V gene: TRBV4-2
D gene: .
CDR3 DNA: TGTGCCAGCAGCCCTATGGTTGGAAACACCATATATTTT
CDR3 protein: CASSPMVGNTIYF

J gene: TRBJ1-1
clone size: .
V gene: TRBV27
D gene: TRBD1
CDR3 DNA: TGTGCCAGCAGGACAGGGGCCGGGAACACTGAAGCTTTCTTT
CDR3 protein: CASRTGAGNTEAFF

J gene: TRBJ1-1
clone size: few
V gene: TRBV9
D gene: .
CDR3 DNA: TGTGCCAGCAGCGTAGTTTCCGGAGAGGCTTTCTTT
CDR3 protein: CASSVVSGEAFF

J gene: TRBJ2-7
clone size: .
V gene: TRBV19
D gene: TRBD1
CDR3 DNA: TGTGCCAGTAGTATAGAAACAGGGGCGTACGAGCAGTACTTC
CDR3 protein: CASSIETGAYEQYF

J gene: TRBJ1-1
clone size: .
V gene: TRBV6-5
D gene: .
CDR3 DNA: TGTGCCAGCAGTGATGGGGGCCCTGAAGCTTTCTTT
CDR3 protein: CASSDGGPEAFF

J gene: TRBJ2-7
clone size: .
V gene: TRBV19
D gene: .
CDR3 DNA: TGTGCCAGTAGCCCACGGAGAGGGGGGGAAGTGGACGAGCAGTACTTC
CDR3 protein: CASSPRRGGEVDEQYF

J gene: TRBJ2-5
clone size: .
V gene: TRBV9
D gene: TRBD2
CDR3 DNA: TGTGCCAGCAGCGTAGAAGGTGGCGGGGGGATTCAAGAGACCCAGTACTTC
CDR3 protein: CASSVEGGGGIQETQYF

J gene: TRBJ2-7
clone size: .
V gene: TRBV13
D gene: TRBD1
CDR3 DNA: TGTGCCAGCAGCTTAGGCCCGGGACAGGGGAAATACGAGCAGTACTTC
CDR3 protein: CASSLGPGQGKYEQYF

J gene: TRBJ2-1
clone size: .
V gene: TRBV7-9
D gene: TRBD1
CDR3 DNA: TGTGCCAGCAGCTCTATTACAGGGGGCGTCTACAATGAGCAGTTCTTC
CDR3 protein: CASSSITGGVYNEQFF

J gene: TRBJ1-4
clone size: .
V gene: TRBV19
D gene: .
CDR3 DNA: TGTGCCAGTAGTACCGTTAGAAGTGAAAAACTGTTTTTT
CDR3 protein: CASSTVRSEKLFF

J gene: TRBJ1-2
clone size: once
V gene: TRBV2
D gene: .
CDR3 DNA: TGTGCCAGCAGTGAAGCAGTATCAGGATGGGGGGGTGGCTACACCTTC
CDR3 protein: CASSEAVSGWGGGYTF

J gene: TRBJ2-1
clone size: .
V gene: TRBV9
D gene: .
CDR3 DNA: TGTGCCAGCAGCACACAGGGATTCTACAATGAGCAGTTCTTC
CDR3 protein: CASSTQGFYNEQFF

J gene: TRBJ2-5
clone size: .
V gene: TRBV9
D gene: .
CDR3 DNA: TGTGCCAGCAGCGATTCTACGGGCTCGGGGGAGACCCAGTACTTC
CDR3 protein: CASSDSTGSGETQYF

J gene: TRBJ1-2
clone size: medium-sized
V gene: TRBV4-1
D gene: TRBD1
CDR3 DNA: TGCGCCAGCAGCCAGTCGACAGGGGCAGGTGGCTACACCTTC
CDR3 protein: CASSQSTGAGGYTF

J gene: TRBJ2-6
clone size: .
V gene: TRBV27
D gene: TRBD1
CDR3 DNA: TGTGCCAGCAGTTTCCGGGACAGTGCCTCTGGGGCCAACGTCCTGACTTTC
CDR3 protein: CASSFRDSASGANVLTF

J gene: TRBJ2-5
clone size: .
V gene: TRBV5-8
D gene: .
CDR3 DNA: TGTGCCAGCAGCTTGCTTCAGCAAGAGACCCAGTACTTC
CDR3 protein: CASSLLQQETQYF